The rows below give T cell receptor beta chains drawn from one sample of a study of T-cell reconstitution after alpha-beta-depleted transplantation in children. MiXCR was run by TCRdb on the PCR reads, yielding one entry per CDR3 protein. The repertoire holds 450,000 to 600,000 distinct CDR3 sequences, with 30% to 35% as singletons. The sequencing used PBMCs from the stem cell graft donor, collected from the stem cell graft. The receptors here all came from a human donor who donated a stem cell graft to a child with aplastic anemia. Both conserved end residues are part of each CDR3. The D gene is left open where the match is weak. Rows may omit the clone size; those that give it use once, few, many or a size class.

TRBV5-1,TRBJ1-3,NA,TRBD1,CASVLTFRGGTGKSSGNTIYF,TGCGCCAGCGTCCTCACCTTTCGGGGGGGGACAGGGAAGAGCTCTGGAAACACCATATATTTT
TRBV5-4,TRBJ2-2,few,NA,CASSLIDTGELFF,TGTGCCAGCAGCTTGATCGACACCGGGGAGCTGTTTTTT
TRBV10-3,TRBJ1-2,NA,NA,CAISGTRDGYTF,TGTGCCATCAGTGGGACCAGGGATGGCTACACCTTC
TRBV20-1,TRBJ1-4,few,NA,CSAPADRPNEKLFF,TGCAGTGCCCCAGCGGACAGACCTAATGAAAAACTGTTTTTT
TRBV29-1,TRBJ1-4,NA,NA,CSVVGASEKLFF,TGCAGCGTTGTTGGAGCTTCTGAAAAACTGTTTTTT
TRBV6-5,TRBJ1-2,NA,TRBD1,CASSFEGATNYGYTF,TGTGCCAGCAGTTTCGAGGGGGCTACTAACTATGGCTACACCTTC
TRBV29-1,TRBJ2-5,many,NA,CSVARETQYF,TGCAGCGTTGCCCGGGAGACCCAGTACTTC
TRBV30,TRBJ2-1,few,TRBD2,CAWSGGRAYNEQFF,TGTGCCTGGAGTGGCGGGAGGGCTTACAATGAGCAGTTCTTC
TRBV7-2,TRBJ2-5,NA,TRBD2,CVSSLAPYSGIETQYF,TGTGTCAGCAGCTTAGCCCCCTATAGCGGGATAGAGACCCAGTACTTC
TRBV12-3/TRBV12-4,TRBJ1-6,NA,NA,CASSFGRPNSPLHF,TGTGCCAGCAGTTTCGGCAGACCGAATTCACCCCTCCACTTT
TRBV11-2,TRBJ2-3,NA,TRBD2,CASSLDSSAGGTDTQYF,TGTGCCAGCAGCTTAGATTCATCAGCGGGGGGGACAGATACGCAGTATTTT
TRBV29-1,TRBJ2-3,NA,NA,CSVDNYTDTQYF,TGCAGCGTTGATAACTATACAGATACGCAGTATTTT
TRBV28,TRBJ1-5,many,NA,CASSFGRGRNQPQHF,TGTGCCAGCAGTTTCGGCAGGGGTAGGAATCAGCCCCAGCATTTT
TRBV18,TRBJ1-1,NA,NA,CASSPPDRRGAFF,TGTGCCAGCTCACCACCGGACCGGCGGGGAGCTTTCTTT
TRBV4-2,TRBJ1-6,NA,NA,CASSTGVTPVAYSPLHF,TGTGCCAGCAGCACCGGGGTTACCCCCGTGGCCTATTCACCCCTCCACTTT
TRBV7-9,TRBJ2-7,NA,NA,CASSHAGTMNYEQYF,TGTGCCAGCAGCCACGCCGGGACAATGAACTACGAGCAGTACTTC
TRBV19,TRBJ1-1,NA,TRBD1,CASSTHRDRGENTEAFF,TGTGCCAGTAGTACACACCGGGACAGGGGTGAGAACACTGAAGCTTTCTTT
TRBV5-5,TRBJ1-5,NA,TRBD1,CASSPRDRGRQPQHF,TGTGCCAGCAGCCCGAGGGACAGGGGAAGGCAGCCCCAGCATTTT
TRBV4-3,TRBJ2-7,NA,NA,CASSQALLGLYEQYF,TGCGCCAGCAGCCAAGCCCTCCTTGGGCTTTACGAGCAGTACTTC
TRBV7-6,TRBJ2-3,NA,NA,CASSLAGELTDTQYF,TGTGCCAGCAGCTTAGCGGGAGAGTTGACAGATACGCAGTATTTT
TRBV20-1,TRBJ1-5,NA,NA,CSASDGGSQPQHF,TGCAGTGCTAGCGACGGGGGTAGCCAGCCCCAGCATTTT
TRBV5-1,TRBJ2-1,few,TRBD2,CASSLVAGGSYNEQFF,TGCGCCAGCAGCTTGGTAGCGGGAGGGTCCTACAATGAGCAGTTCTTC
TRBV20-1,TRBJ2-3,few,NA,CSASSGWDTQYF,TGCAGTGCTAGTTCCGGGTGGGATACGCAGTATTTT
TRBV6-1,TRBJ1-1,NA,NA,CASTTSQNTEAFF,TGTGCCAGCACCACCAGTCAGAACACTGAAGCTTTCTTT
TRBV20-1,TRBJ2-3,few,NA,CSARDGTYTDTQYF,TGCAGTGCTAGAGACGGGACCTACACAGATACGCAGTATTTT
TRBV20-1,TRBJ1-5,NA,NA,CSARDRGRTWGNQPQHF,TGCAGTGCTAGAGATCGGGGGAGAACCTGGGGCAATCAGCCCCAGCATTTT
TRBV6-5,TRBJ1-5,NA,NA,CASSYSSGGRQPQHF,TGTGCCAGCAGTTACTCGTCGGGGGGTAGGCAGCCCCAGCATTTT
TRBV29-1,TRBJ1-1,few,NA,CSVTGWATEAFF,TGCAGCGTTACAGGGTGGGCAACTGAAGCTTTCTTT
TRBV12-3/TRBV12-4,TRBJ1-1,few,TRBD1,CASSSRGQGNTEAFF,TGTGCCAGCAGTTCTCGGGGACAGGGGAACACTGAAGCTTTCTTT
TRBV12-3/TRBV12-4,TRBJ1-1,few,TRBD1,CASSRSQGAGRNTEAFF,TGTGCCAGCAGCCGTAGTCAGGGGGCTGGGAGGAACACTGAAGCTTTCTTT
TRBV4-2,TRBJ1-2,NA,NA,CASSPQSGGYTF,TGTGCCAGCAGCCCTCAAAGTGGTGGCTACACCTTC
TRBV13,TRBJ2-1,few,TRBD1,CASSLRTGRRDEQFF,TGTGCCAGCAGCTTGCGGACAGGGAGACGGGATGAGCAGTTCTTC
TRBV7-2,TRBJ2-1,NA,NA,CASSFPPGTVSYNEQFF,TGTGCCAGCAGCTTCCCCCCCGGCACGGTCTCCTACAATGAGCAGTTCTTC
TRBV12-3/TRBV12-4,TRBJ2-3,many,NA,CASSPGYQYLTATQYF,TGTGCCAGCAGCCCCGGATACCAATATTTGACGGCTACGCAGTATTTT
TRBV24-1,TRBJ2-1,NA,NA,CATSARGLGKNEQFF,TGTGCCACCAGTGCCCGGGGGCTCGGTAAGAATGAGCAGTTCTTC
TRBV27,TRBJ1-5,few,TRBD1,CASSLLGTGYDQPQHF,TGTGCCAGCAGTTTATTAGGGACAGGGTACGATCAGCCCCAGCATTTT
TRBV20-1,TRBJ1-2,NA,NA,CSGRAGNYGYTF,TGCAGTGGCAGGGCGGGGAACTATGGCTACACCTTC
TRBV12-3/TRBV12-4,TRBJ2-2,NA,TRBD2,CASIAGGGAGELFF,TGTGCCAGCATTGCGGGAGGAGGGGCCGGGGAGCTGTTTTTT
TRBV3-1,TRBJ2-1,NA,TRBD1,CASSQRQGKQFF,TGTGCCAGCAGCCAGAGACAGGGGAAGCAGTTCTTC
TRBV29-1,TRBJ2-5,few,TRBD2,CSVPSGLAGGSKTQYF,TGCAGCGTACCCTCGGGACTAGCGGGAGGTAGTAAGACCCAGTACTTC
TRBV28,TRBJ1-1,NA,TRBD1,CASSYRGLGTEAFF,TGTGCCAGCAGTTACAGGGGGCTTGGCACTGAAGCTTTCTTT
TRBV14,TRBJ2-6,NA,NA,CASSQSRAGANVLTF,TGTGCCAGCAGCCAATCTAGGGCTGGGGCCAACGTCCTGACTTTC
TRBV29-1,TRBJ2-2,few,NA,CSVRRGVMADTGELFF,TGCAGCGTTCGAAGAGGAGTAATGGCGGACACCGGGGAGCTGTTTTTT
TRBV11-3,TRBJ2-6,NA,NA,CASSPTPGTGANVLTF,TGTGCCAGCAGCCCCACCCCAGGGACTGGGGCCAACGTCCTGACTTTC
TRBV5-6,TRBJ2-6,NA,NA,CASSWGQYSGANVLTF,TGTGCCAGCAGCTGGGGGCAGTACTCTGGGGCCAACGTCCTGACTTTC
TRBV7-9,TRBJ2-7,NA,TRBD1,CASSFAGTGSEQYF,TGTGCCAGCAGCTTTGCCGGGACAGGGAGCGAGCAGTACTTC
TRBV18,TRBJ2-3,NA,NA,CASSPTMSTDTQYF,TGTGCCAGCTCACCAACGATGAGCACAGATACGCAGTATTTT
TRBV29-1,TRBJ2-2,NA,NA,CSGRVSDTGELFF,TGCAGCGGCCGGGTCTCTGACACCGGGGAGCTGTTTTTT
TRBV4-1,TRBJ1-1,NA,NA,CASSQGKAPLNTEAFF,TGCGCCAGCAGCCAAGGGAAAGCGCCACTAAACACTGAAGCTTTCTTT
TRBV9,TRBJ2-3,NA,NA,CASSPTVADTQYF,TGTGCCAGCAGCCCGACGGTGGCAGATACGCAGTATTTT
TRBV7-2,TRBJ1-2,NA,NA,CASSLDGDLGSYTF,TGTGCCAGCAGCTTAGACGGGGACCTTGGAAGCTACACCTTC
TRBV5-8,TRBJ1-5,once,NA,CASSPKNRGSNQPQHF,TGTGCCAGCAGCCCGAAAAACCGGGGAAGCAATCAGCCCCAGCATTTT
TRBV7-2,TRBJ2-6,few,NA,CASSPDMSGANVLTF,TGTGCCAGCAGCCCGGACATGTCTGGGGCCAACGTCCTGACTTTC
TRBV20-1,TRBJ2-1,NA,NA,CSASASSYNEQFF,TGCAGTGCTAGCGCAAGCTCCTACAATGAGCAGTTCTTC